The table lists the clone carrying this T cell receptor (beta chain) with many counts. TCRdb independently ran MiXCR on the reads; one entry per CDR3 protein. Of 300,000 or so distinct CDR3 sequences in the sample, 20% to 30% are singletons; the top ten hold about 15%. The data stem from a study of T cell repertoires in cytomegalovirus infection. The germline CDR1 and CDR2 sequences are MNHNS and SASEGT. V lost 5 bases and J lost 5, with 12 bases in between. The CDR3 runs to 13 residues. The source of this sequence is a human donor in good health (CMV status not recorded). Some clones in this sample may be carry-over from other donors' samples. Source material: PBMCs. The genes are TRBV6-1 and TRBJ1-1; D is possibly TRBD1 (6 bases). The CDR3 region has the DNA TGTGCCAGCAGTCTTAATGGACAGACTGAAGCTTTCTTT. Translation gives CASSLNGQTEAFF.